This T cell receptor (beta chain) was sequenced in a study of T cells after yellow fever vaccination. Across the study: SMART-Seq v4 Ultra Low Input prepared the low-cell-number fractions. General study points: A weaker secondary response peaked on day 5, the primary on day 15. The CD4 and CD8 compartments had a small share of their clonotypes in common.

Germline V gene data show CDR1 as SGHRS and CDR2 as YFSETQ. The V gene lost 0 bases and the J gene lost 4 bases, with 13 bases spanning the gap. This CDR3 contains 15 residues. Of note for this clonotype: Its antigen is not identified.

Template switching by 5'RACE produced TCR cDNA, adding a universal primer site and UMIs. One entry per CDR3 protein, called by TCRdb with MiXCR from the 5' RACE reads. The repertoire holds approximately 300,000 distinct CDR3 sequences, with roughly 10% as singletons. This chain uses TRBV5-1 with TRBJ1-2, with unresolved D. This sequence was found in a man younger than 30 who received the YFV17D yellow fever vaccine. The starting material was CD4+ T cells sorted from PBMCs, obtained 45 days after the yellow fever booster vaccination. CDR3 sequence (DNA): TGCGCCAGCAGCTTGGAAGGAGGGATAGTCTATGGCTACACCTTC. It encodes CASSLEGGIVYGYTF.